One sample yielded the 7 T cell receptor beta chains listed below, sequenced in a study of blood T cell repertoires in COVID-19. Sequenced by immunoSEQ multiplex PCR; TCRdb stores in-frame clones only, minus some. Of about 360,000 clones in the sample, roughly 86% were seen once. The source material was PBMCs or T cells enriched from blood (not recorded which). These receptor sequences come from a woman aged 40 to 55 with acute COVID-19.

CDR3 nucleotide sequence: TGTGCCAGCAGCCTAGGCAGGGGTGACTCCACAGATACGCAGTATTTT. Its protein product is CASSLGRGDSTDTQYF. This chain connects TRBV5-4 to TRBJ2-3; D may be TRBD1 (6 bases). Between the trimmed V and J ends, which lost 4 bases and 2 bases, there was a span of 17 bases. Germline V gene lookup returns CDR1 SGHNT and CDR2 YYREEE (reference sequence). CDR3 length: 16 residues.

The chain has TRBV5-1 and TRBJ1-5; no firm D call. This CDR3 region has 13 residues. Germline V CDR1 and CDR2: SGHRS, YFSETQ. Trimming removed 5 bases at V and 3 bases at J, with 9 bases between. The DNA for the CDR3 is TGCGCCAGCAGGATAACAGACAATCAGCCCCAGCATTTT. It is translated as CASRITDNQPQHF.

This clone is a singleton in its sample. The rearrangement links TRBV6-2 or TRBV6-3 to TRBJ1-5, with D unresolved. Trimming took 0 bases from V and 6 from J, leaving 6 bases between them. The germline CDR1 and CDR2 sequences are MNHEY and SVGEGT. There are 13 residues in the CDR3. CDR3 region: CASSYSRGQPQHF. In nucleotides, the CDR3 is TGTGCCAGCAGTTACTCGAGAGGTCAGCCCCAGCATTTT.

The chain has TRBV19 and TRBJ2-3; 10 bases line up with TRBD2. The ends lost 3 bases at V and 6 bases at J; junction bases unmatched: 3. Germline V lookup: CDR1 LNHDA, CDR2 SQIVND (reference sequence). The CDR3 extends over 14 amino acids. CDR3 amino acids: CASSIQRGGDTQYF. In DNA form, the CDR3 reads TGTGCCAGTAGTATTCAGCGGGGGGGTGATACGCAGTATTTT.

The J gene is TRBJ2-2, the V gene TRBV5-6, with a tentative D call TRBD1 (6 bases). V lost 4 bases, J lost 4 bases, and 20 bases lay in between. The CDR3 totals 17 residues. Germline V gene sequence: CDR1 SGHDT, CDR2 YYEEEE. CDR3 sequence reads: CASSSGTGIVSTGELFF. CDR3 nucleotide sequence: TGTGCCAGCAGCAGCGGTACAGGGATTGTTAGCACCGGGGAGCTGTTTTTT.

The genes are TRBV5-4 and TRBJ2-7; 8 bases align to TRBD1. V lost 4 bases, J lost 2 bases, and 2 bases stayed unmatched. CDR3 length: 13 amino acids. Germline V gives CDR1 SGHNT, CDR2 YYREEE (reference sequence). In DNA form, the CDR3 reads TGTGCCAGCAGCCGGGACAGGACCTACGAGCAGTACTTC. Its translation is CASSRDRTYEQYF.

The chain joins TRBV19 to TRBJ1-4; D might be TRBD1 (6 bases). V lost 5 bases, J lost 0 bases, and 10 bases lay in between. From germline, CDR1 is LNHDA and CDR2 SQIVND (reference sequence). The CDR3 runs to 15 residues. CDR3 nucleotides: TGTGCCAGTAGTTCTCCAGGGGCAACTAATGAAAAACTGTTTTTT. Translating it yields CASSSPGATNEKLFF.